What follows are 18 T cell receptor beta chains derived from one specimen sequenced in a study of T cell clonality in common variable immunodeficiency. Study-wide findings and caveats: In common variable immunodeficiency, TCR beta chains reportedly carried fewer deletions and N-nucleotide insertions.

Antigens of these TCRs are unknown. Here immunoSEQ multiplex PCR was the method, and the copy in TCRdb shows in-frame clones only, minus some. The counts give more than 25,000 clones, none of them seen only once; approximately 3.8% is held by the top ten. The sample was peripheral blood mononuclear cells. Receptors were obtained from a human donor with common variable immunodeficiency.

This clone was counted ten times or more. Read sequence stops 3 residues before the CDR3 end, and the germline J gene provides the missing end. The chain couples TRBV11-2 to TRBJ1-2, with TRBD1 matching 8 bases. V lost 6 bases and J lost 4; bases outside the gene matches: 10. The CDR3 covers 15 residues. From germline, CDR1 is SGHAT and CDR2 FQNNGV. This CDR3 reads CASSQGQGSIYGYTF. CDR3 DNA (partial): TGTGCCAGCAGTCAAGGACAGGGCTCTATCTATGGC. Full variable domain (remainder filled in from reference TRBV11-2 and TRBJ1-2): EAGVAQSPRYKIIEKRQSVAFWCNPISGHATLYWYQQILGQGPKLLIQFQNNGVVDDSQLPKDRFSAERLKGVDSTLKIQPAKLEDSAVYLCASSQGQGSIYGYTFGSGTRLTVV.

Comment on this clone: Read sequence stops 3 residues before the CDR3 end, and the germline J gene provides the missing end. This chain connects TRBV2 to TRBJ1-1; 8 nucleotides align to TRBD1. The germline gives CDR1 SNHLY, CDR2 FYNNEI. The CDR3 is 13 residues long. J lost 4 bases, V lost 6 bases, and 4 bases had no gene match. The CDR3 loop is CASRQTGGTEAFF. The CDR3 bases that were read are TGTGCCAGCAGGCAAACAGGGGGCACTGAA.

This clone was counted only a few times. The read halts 3 residues ahead of the CDR3 end, with the missing end drawn from the germline J gene. The gene calls are TRBV19 and TRBJ1-5; D gene ambiguous. Germline loops: CDR1 LNHDA, CDR2 SQIVND (reference sequence). Trimming cost V 5 bases and J 6 bases, with 14 bases left between them. CDR3 size: 14 residues. The chain's CDR3 is CASSYLAVSQPQHF. The sequenced CDR3 bases are TGTGCCAGTAGTTATTTGGCAGTTTCTCAGCCC. Looking up the rest from reference TRBV19 and TRBJ1-5 gives the full variable domain: DGGITQSPKYLFRKEGQNVTLSCEQNLNHDAMYWYRQDPGQGLRLIYYSQIVNDFQKGDIAEGYSVSREKKESFPLTVTSAQKNPTAFYLCASSYLAVSQPQHFGDGTRLSIL.

About this clone: The read terminates 3 residues ahead of where the CDR3 ends, so the germline J gene completes it. The chain couples TRBV2 to TRBJ2-5, with 8 bases that match TRBD2. J lost 3 bases, V lost 6 bases, and 3 bases had no gene match. Germline V gene sequence: CDR1 SNHLY, CDR2 FYNNEI. CDR3 length: 13 amino acids. The CDR3 loop reads CASRFGGEETQYF. CDR3 DNA (partial): TGTGCCAGCAGGTTCGGGGGGGAAGAGACC.

Note on this clone: The observed sequence ends 3 residues before the CDR3 terminus, with the missing tail filled in from the germline J gene. V is TRBV5-1 and J is TRBJ2-7, with 11 bases lining up with TRBD1. CDR1 and CDR2 (germline): SGHRS, YFSETQ. This CDR3 comprises 15 residues. Trimming cost V 0 bases and J 4 bases; bases outside gene matches: 3. The sequenced CDR3 bases are TGCGCCAGCAGCTTGGGGACAGGGGGCAGTTACGAG. Translated, it gives CASSLGTGGSYE. The whole CDR3 sequence is CASSLGTGGSYEQYF.

There are many counts of this clone. The read ends 3 residues shy of where the CDR3 ends; the end is completed using the germline J gene. The chain joins TRBV29-1 to TRBJ2-7; 7 bases are shared with TRBD1. The CDR3 covers 14 residues. Per germline, CDR1 SQVTM and CDR2 ANQGSEA. V trimming: 6 bases; J trimming: 2 bases; junction bases outside the gene matches: 10. The CDR3 loop reads CSVRQGGQAYEQYF. CDR3 DNA, as far as it was read: TGCAGCGTAAGACAAGGCGGACAGGCCTACGAG.

This clone was detected a few times. Read coverage stops 3 residues before the CDR3 terminus; the germline J gene supplies the remainder. This chain joins TRBV30 and TRBJ2-5, with a possible D match to TRBD1 (6 bases). CDR3 length: 12 residues. The V end was cut by 3 bases, the J end by 3 bases, with 8 bases between. Germline assignment: CDR1 GTSNPN and CDR2 SVGIG (reference sequence). The covered CDR3 bases are TGTGCCTGGAGGCCAGGGGAAGAGACC. This sequence encodes CAWRPGEET. The entire CDR3 sequence reads CAWRPGEETQYF.

This clone was counted a few times. The CDR3 end lies 3 residues beyond the end of the read and is filled in from the germline J gene. The chain couples TRBV19 to TRBJ1-5; D possibly corresponds to TRBD1 (5 bases). This CDR3 has 14 amino acids. The germline V gene encodes CDR1 LNHDA and CDR2 SQIVND (reference sequence). V was clipped by 5 bases and J by 4 bases, with 12 bases between them. The CDR3 region is CASSAQGGNQPQHF. The covered CDR3 bases are TGTGCCAGTAGTGCTCAGGGAGGTAATCAGCCC. Full variable domain (outside the CDR3, taken from reference TRBV19 and TRBJ1-5): DGGITQSPKYLFRKEGQNVTLSCEQNLNHDAMYWYRQDPGQGLRLIYYSQIVNDFQKGDIAEGYSVSREKKESFPLTVTSAQKNPTAFYLCASSAQGGNQPQHFGDGTRLSIL.

This clone has a handful of counts. The CDR3 end falls 3 residues outside the read, so it is completed with the germline J gene. The rearrangement links TRBV19 to TRBJ1-5; perhaps TRBD1 as D (5 bases). This CDR3 is built from 13 residues. Trimming pared 3 bases from V and 2 bases from J, leaving 5 bases between. Germline V gives CDR1 LNHDA, CDR2 SQIVND (reference sequence). The CDR3 bases that were read are TGTGCCAGTAGTATGGGGCGCAATCAGCCC. It codes for CASSMGRNQP. The whole CDR3 region reads CASSMGRNQPQHF. Full variable domain (remainder filled in from reference TRBV19 and TRBJ1-5): DGGITQSPKYLFRKEGQNVTLSCEQNLNHDAMYWYRQDPGQGLRLIYYSQIVNDFQKGDIAEGYSVSREKKESFPLTVTSAQKNPTAFYLCASSMGRNQPQHFGDGTRLSIL.

Points on this clone: With the read ending 3 residues before the CDR3 end, the germline J gene is used to fill in that end. V usage is TRBV7-9 and J usage is TRBJ2-1, with TRBD2 matching 9 bases. The CDR3 covers 15 residues. CDR1 and CDR2 from the germline V gene are SEHNR and FQNEAQ (reference sequence). V shed 4 bases, J shed 8 bases, and the junction held 9 bases outside the gene matches. CDR3: CASSSGLAGGDEQFF. The part of the CDR3 DNA that was read is TGTGCCAGCAGCTCGGGACTGGCGGGAGGGGATGAG.

The sample holds a few counts of this clone. The CDR3 end is not reached by the read, which stops 3 residues before it; the germline J gene fills it in. Other DNA sequences from this sample encode an identical CDR3 as well. This sequence joins TRBV5-1 and TRBJ1-5; D not resolved. V dropped 2 bases and J dropped 0 bases, with 12 bases sitting between them. The CDR3 length is 16 residues. Germline V gene sequence: CDR1 SGHRS, CDR2 YFSETQ. CDR3 bases read: TGCGCCAGCAGCTTAGGAGGGTCCGGTAGCAATCAGCCC. Translated, it gives CASSLGGSGSNQP. The complete CDR3 reads CASSLGGSGSNQPQHF. Full variable domain (remainder filled in from reference TRBV5-1 and TRBJ1-5): KAGVTQTPRYLIKTRGQQVTLSCSPISGHRSVSWYQQTPGQGLQFLFEYFSETQRNKGNFPGRFSGRQFSNSRSEMNVSTLELGDSALYLCASSLGGSGSNQPQHFGDGTRLSIL.

This clone was detected ten times or more. Coverage ceases 3 residues before the CDR3 finishes, and the germline J gene fills in the end. The chain uses TRBV5-1 and TRBJ1-4; a possible D gene is TRBD1 (5 bases). V was pared by 4 bases and J by 3 bases, with 10 bases between. Germline loops: CDR1 SGHRS, CDR2 YFSETQ. This CDR3 spans 14 amino acids. CDR3 bases read: TGCGCCAGCAGCGAGACAGCCCCTAATGAAAAA. It translates to CASSETAPNEK. In full, the CDR3 is CASSETAPNEKLFF.

There are a few counts of this clone. The read finishes 3 residues shy of the CDR3 end, and the germline J gene is used to complete it. V usage is TRBV7-6 and J usage is TRBJ2-3; 8 bases are a match to TRBD2. The CDR3 loop spans 17 amino acids. Trimming removed 0 bases from V and 2 bases from J; junction bases left unmatched: 7. Germline V gene lookup returns CDR1 SGHVS and CDR2 FNYEAQ. The CDR3 DNA, read in part, is TGTGCCAGCAGCTTAGCTCCCAGCGGGAGCTACACAGATACG. Protein sequence: CASSLAPSGSYTDT. The CDR3, in full, reads CASSLAPSGSYTDTQYF.

This clone was seen repeatedly, ten times or more. The DNA ends 3 residues before the CDR3 does, and the rest of the CDR3 is filled in from the germline J gene. V is TRBV7-4 and J is TRBJ2-1; 9 bases agree with TRBD2. Germline trimming cut 4 bases from V and 2 bases from J; bases unmatched to any gene: 6. Germline V gene data show CDR1 as SGHVT and CDR2 as SQSDAQ. The CDR3 spans 16 residues. The CDR3 protein is CASSSPTSGAYNEQFF. CDR3 DNA, as far as it was read: TGTGCCAGCAGCTCCCCGACTAGCGGAGCCTACAATGAG.

There are many counts of this clone. The read ends 3 residues before the CDR3 terminus; that terminus is restored from the germline J gene. The rearrangement uses TRBV18 and TRBJ1-1; no firm D call. Germline V CDR1 and CDR2: KGHSH, LQKENI. The CDR3 is 16 amino acids. V lost 3 bases and J 7 bases, leaving 21 bases between the germline ends. CDR3 sequence reads: CASSPLTYTAAGEAFF. The CDR3 bases that were read are TGTGCCAGCTCACCTCTTACATACACAGCCGCAGGTGAA.

A few counts support this clone. The read falls 3 residues short of the CDR3 end, and the missing part is taken from the germline J gene. V gene TRBV7-9 combines with J gene TRBJ2-3; 14 bases fit TRBD2. Germline V gene data show CDR1 as SEHNR and CDR2 as FQNEAQ (reference sequence). The length of the CDR3 is 15 residues. The part of the CDR3 DNA that was read is TGTGCCAGCAGCGAAGGACTAGCGGGAGGACCAACG. Protein: CASSEGLAGGPT. The whole CDR3 sequence is CASSEGLAGGPTQYF.

In this sample, this clone is medium-sized. The CDR3 is cut off 3 residues early in the read; its end comes from the germline J gene. This sequence joins TRBV7-3 and TRBJ2-3, with 10 bases that match TRBD2. The CDR3 has 15 residues. Germline V lookup: CDR1 SGHTA, CDR2 FQGTGA. V lost 4 bases and J lost 4; bases outside the gene matches: 5. The CDR3 sequence: CASSSNSGRSDTQYF. The CDR3 DNA, read in part, is TGTGCCAGCAGCTCAAATAGCGGGAGGTCAGATACG.

As to this clone: The read ends 3 residues early relative to the CDR3; the germline J gene fills the gap. The chain is built from TRBV20-1 and TRBJ2-5, with 9 bases matching TRBD1. Germline V CDR1 and CDR2: DFQATT, SNEGSKA (reference sequence). There are 15 residues in the CDR3. The V gene end was trimmed by 3 bases and the J gene end by 4 bases; junction bases not matched to a gene: 9. This CDR3 reads CSARSGQGLRETQYF. The CDR3 DNA, read in part, is TGCAGTGCTAGGTCGGGACAGGGCCTTAGAGAGACC.